The text below deals with one TCR beta chain. Its target is not known. CDR1 and CDR2 from the germline V gene are SGHRS and YFSETQ. V lost 3 bases and J 2 bases, leaving 17 bases between the germline ends. The length of the CDR3 is 16 residues. These data originate in a study of cytomegalovirus exposure and HLA in healthy donors. Overall study results and limits: CMV antigen specificity of three CMV-associated chains was confirmed in vitro. It was reportedly the case that the classifier diagnosed cytomegalovirus status with high specificity and sensitivity.

The assay was immunoSEQ multiplex PCR, and TCRdb's table has in-frame clones only and misses some. The table records approximately 65,000 clones, roughly 96% of them present only once. The sample taken for sequencing was PBMCs. This chain joins TRBV5-1 and TRBJ2-5; D might be TRBD1 (6 bases). This sequence was found in a man aged 18 to 29 in good health and CMV-seronegative. The CDR3 loop is CASSYNAGAVQETQYF. The CDR3 nucleotides read TGCGCCAGCAGCTATAATGCAGGGGCGGTTCAAGAGACCCAGTACTTC.